Listed below are T cell receptor beta chains from one sample, sequenced in a study of blood T cell repertoires in COVID-19. TCRdb's copy holds only in-frame clones and misses some; the assay was immunoSEQ multiplex PCR. The table lists 250,000 or so clones, 80% to 90% of them singletons. The source material was peripheral blood. All receptors come from a woman in her 40s who had recovered from COVID-19. The CDR3 runs from the conserved cysteine through the conserved F or W. A D gene is named only where the DNA matches it firmly. Some rows mark clone size as missing; the rest say once, few, many or name a class of expanded clone.

j_call	clone_size	d_call	v_call	cdr3_nt	cdr3_aa
TRBJ2-7	.	.	TRBV3-1/TRBV3-2	TGTGCCAGCAGCCAAGGGCGAGGTTACGAGCAGTACTTC	CASSQGRGYEQYF
TRBJ2-5	once	.	TRBV5-6	TGTGCCAGCAGCTTGGAGGGCGGGGGCCGGAGGACCCAGTACTTC	CASSLEGGGRRTQYF
TRBJ1-2	few	TRBD1	TRBV5-1	TGCGCCAGCAGCCCAAACGTAGACAGGGTAAATGGCTACACCTTC	CASSPNVDRVNGYTF
TRBJ2-1	.	TRBD1	TRBV23-1	TGCGCCAGCAGTCATCATGCGGGGGACAGGGGACACAATGAGCAGTTCTTC	CASSHHAGDRGHNEQFF
TRBJ1-1	.	.	TRBV6-5	TGTGCCAGCAACCTTCGCCGGGTAGGGGACACTGAAGCTTTCTTT	CASNLRRVGDTEAFF
TRBJ1-6	.	TRBD1	TRBV11-2	TGTGCCAGCAGCTTAGGCACTCGGGACAGCAATTCACCCCTCCACTTT	CASSLGTRDSNSPLHF
TRBJ1-2	.	.	TRBV28	TGTGCCAGCAGTTTACCAGGACGGACAGAGCGATTAGGACGCTACACCTTC	CASSLPGRTERLGRYTF
TRBJ2-5	.	TRBD2	TRBV7-7	TGTGCCAGCAGCCAGGGACTAGCGCGAGAGGGGGAGACCCAGTACTTC	CASSQGLAREGETQYF
TRBJ1-5	.	.	TRBV12-3/TRBV12-4	TGTGCCAGCAGTCTCCCCGGCAATCAGCCCCAGCATTTT	CASSLPGNQPQHF
TRBJ2-7	.	.	TRBV18	TGTGCCAGCTCCGTGAGTAACCGCGAGCAGTACTTC	CASSVSNREQYF
TRBJ1-1	.	.	TRBV4-1	TGCGCCAGCAGCCAAGATCGGGGGGCGTTGAACACTGAAGCTTTCTTT	CASSQDRGALNTEAFF
TRBJ1-2	.	TRBD1	TRBV11-2	TGTGCCAGCAGCGGGGACAGGAGCTATGGCTACACCTTC	CASSGDRSYGYTF
TRBJ1-3	.	.	TRBV7-9	TGTGCCAGCAGCTTAGCTGGCAACACCATATATTTT	CASSLAGNTIYF
TRBJ1-1	.	.	TRBV2	TGTGCCAGCATCGGGAACACTGAAGCTTTCTTT	CASIGNTEAFF
TRBJ1-6	.	TRBD1	TRBV5-1	TGCGCCAGCAGCCGGGACAGGGTCAATTCACCCCTCCACTTT	CASSRDRVNSPLHF
TRBJ2-7	.	TRBD2	TRBV30	TGTGCCTGGAATGGCAGCGGGGGTCGTGAGCAGTACTTC	CAWNGSGGREQYF
TRBJ1-5	.	TRBD1	TRBV4-1	TGCGCCAGCAGCCAGAGACAGGGGGGGCAGCCCCAGCATTTT	CASSQRQGGQPQHF
TRBJ1-6	.	.	TRBV4-1	TGCGCCAGCAGCCAAGGGACAGTCGATAATTCACCCCTCCACTTT	CASSQGTVDNSPLHF
TRBJ1-2	.	.	TRBV6-2/TRBV6-3	TGTGCCAGCAGTACTCCGGACAGACCTAACTATGGCTACACCTTC	CASSTPDRPNYGYTF
TRBJ2-7	once	.	TRBV7-2	TGTGCCAGCAGCTCCATGGGCTATACCTACGAGCAGTACTTC	CASSSMGYTYEQYF
TRBJ1-2	.	.	TRBV10-3	TGTGCCATCAGTGAGTCTTTGGGGGCCGCGCTTAACTATGGCTACACCTTC	CAISESLGAALNYGYTF
TRBJ2-5	.	TRBD2	TRBV10-3	TGTGCCATCAGTGATCCTAGCGGGGGGGCTGGAGAGACCCAGTACTTC	CAISDPSGGAGETQYF
TRBJ1-1	.	TRBD1	TRBV5-1	TGCGCCAGCAGGTCGGCCAGGGGGCTGACTGAAGCTTTCTTT	CASRSARGLTEAFF
TRBJ2-1	.	TRBD2	TRBV6-2/TRBV6-3	TGTGCCAGCAGTTCTAGCGGGGCCTACAATGAGCAGTTCTTC	CASSSSGAYNEQFF
TRBJ1-6	.	TRBD1	TRBV7-9	TGTGCCAGCAGCTTAACGGGACAGGGACCTGATTCACCCCTCCACTTT	CASSLTGQGPDSPLHF
TRBJ2-3	.	TRBD2	TRBV5-6	TGTGCCAGCAGCCTCGGGGGGTCGTGGACAGATACGCAGTATTTT	CASSLGGSWTDTQYF
TRBJ2-2	.	.	TRBV19	TGTGCCAGTAGTCACCTCCAGGTGGCCGGGGAGCTGTTTTTT	CASSHLQVAGELFF
TRBJ2-2	.	.	TRBV9	TGTGCCAGCAGCGTAGCAGGGTCCGTCGGGGAGCTGTTTTTT	CASSVAGSVGELFF
TRBJ2-2	.	TRBD2	TRBV5-4	TGTGCCAGCAGCTCGAGCGGGGGGACCGGGGAGCTGTTTTTT	CASSSSGGTGELFF
TRBJ2-1	.	TRBD2	TRBV9	TGTGCCAGCAGCCCTTCGACTAGCGGGACCTACAATGAGCAGTTCTTC	CASSPSTSGTYNEQFF
TRBJ2-1	.	.	TRBV7-2	TGTGCCAGCAGCTCTTACAGGGGGGGAGAGCAGTTCTTC	CASSSYRGGEQFF
TRBJ2-5	once	.	TRBV14	TGTGCCAGCAGCCTACAAGAGACCCAGTACTTC	CASSLQETQYF
TRBJ1-6	.	.	TRBV6-1	TGTGCCAGCAGTGAACCCGGGGATTCACCCCTCCACTTT	CASSEPGDSPLHF
TRBJ2-2	.	.	TRBV6-6	TGTGCCAGCAGCCGCGGGACAGCTACCGGGGAGCTGTTTTTT	CASSRGTATGELFF
TRBJ2-2	.	TRBD1	TRBV7-9	TGTGCCAGCAGCACAAACCCGGGACAGGGATCCGGGGAGCTGTTTTTT	CASSTNPGQGSGELFF
TRBJ1-2	.	.	TRBV12-3/TRBV12-4	TGTGCCAGCAGTGGAGTAGGCTATGGCTACACCTTC	CASSGVGYGYTF
TRBJ2-1	.	.	TRBV7-2	TGTGCCAGCAGCGATGGGACATTGATTTACAATGAGCAGTTCTTC	CASSDGTLIYNEQFF
TRBJ2-3	.	TRBD2	TRBV20-1	TGCAGTGCTAGTATCACGCGGGGGAGCACAGATACGCAGTATTTT	CSASITRGSTDTQYF
TRBJ2-1	.	TRBD2	TRBV18	TGTGCCAGCTCACCTACGGGACTAGGGGTATACAATGAGCAGTTCTTC	CASSPTGLGVYNEQFF
TRBJ2-2	.	TRBD1	TRBV4-3	TGCGCCAGCAGCCGCGCAGGGGGTAGCACCGGGGAGCTGTTTTTT	CASSRAGGSTGELFF
TRBJ2-3	once	.	TRBV11-2	TGTGCCAGCAGCTTGGAGGGTGGTGTAGGAACAGATACGCAGTATTTT	CASSLEGGVGTDTQYF
TRBJ2-2	.	.	TRBV5-1	TGCGCCAGCAGCTTGTCGGCAGGGGGGACCGGGGAGCTGTTTTTT	CASSLSAGGTGELFF
TRBJ1-2	.	.	TRBV21-1	TGTGCCAGCAGCAAAAAGGGGACAGGTTTTTGGTATGGCTACACCTTC	CASSKKGTGFWYGYTF
TRBJ1-4	.	.	TRBV15	TGTGTCCACGCCCCGGACAAAGGGGGGGCCGGGACTAATGAAAAACTGTTTTTT	CVHAPDKGGAGTNEKLFF
TRBJ2-2	once	.	TRBV9	TGTGCCAGCAGCGTAGGAGGGCGAACCGGGGAGCTGTTTTTT	CASSVGGRTGELFF
TRBJ2-3	.	.	TRBV3-1/TRBV3-2	TGTGCCAGCAGCCAAGCGGCCCCGTCGGTTGGGAGAGATACGCAGTATTTT	CASSQAAPSVGRDTQYF
TRBJ2-1	.	TRBD1	TRBV4-3	TGCGCCAGCAGCCAAGACCGACAGGGGGCTTGGTACAATGAGCAGTTCTTC	CASSQDRQGAWYNEQFF
TRBJ1-1	once	.	TRBV12-3/TRBV12-4	TGTGCCAGCAGTGTACAGGGGAACACTGAAGCTTTCTTT	CASSVQGNTEAFF
TRBJ2-1	.	.	TRBV12-3/TRBV12-4	TGTGCCAGCAGTTCGGGGGTCAATGAGCAGTTCTTC	CASSSGVNEQFF
TRBJ2-1	.	.	TRBV12-3/TRBV12-4	TGTGCCAGCAGTTCGAGGGAAGGGCAGTTCTTC	CASSSREGQFF
TRBJ2-7	.	.	TRBV28	TGTGCCAGCAGTTTATCCCAGGATACCTACGAGCAGTACTTC	CASSLSQDTYEQYF
TRBJ2-3	once	.	TRBV5-1	TGCGCCAGCAGCTTAGGGGGAGGCACAGATACGCAGTATTTT	CASSLGGGTDTQYF
TRBJ2-1	.	.	TRBV11-3	TGTGCCAGCAGCTTAGTTTTGGGCAGCTCCTACAATGAGCAGTTCTTC	CASSLVLGSSYNEQFF